Listed here are 3 T cell receptor beta chains from one sample, sequenced in a study of cytomegalovirus exposure and HLA in healthy donors. 13 Jbeta primers and 60 Vbeta primers were used for the PCR. Clones were sequenced by immunoSEQ multiplex PCR, and TCRdb holds only the in-frame ones, with some missing. The repertoire shows roughly 120,000 clones; the top ten hold about 2.2%. Source material: PBMCs. The receptors shown here come from a man aged 40-49 years in good health and CMV-seronegative.

The chain joins TRBV5-4 to TRBJ2-1; D possibly corresponds to TRBD2 (6 bases). V dropped 6 bases and J dropped 9 bases, with 19 bases sitting between them. Germline lookup yields CDR1 SGHNT and CDR2 YYREEE (reference sequence). The CDR3 runs to 14 residues. The CDR3 coding sequence is TGTGCCAGCACCCCGGTGGGACTGGGAGCTGAGCAGTTCTTC. Its translation: CASTPVGLGAEQFF. Variable domain in full (rest from reference TRBV5-4 and TRBJ2-1): ETGVTQSPTHLIKTRGQQVTLRCSSQSGHNTVSWYQQALGQGPQFIFQYYREEENGRGNFPPRFSGLQFPNYSSELNVNALELDDSALYLCASTPVGLGAEQFFGPGTRLTVL.

As DNA, the CDR3 is TGTGCCAGTAGTACAACACAGGGTACGGAGCAGTACTTC. Its protein is CASSTTQGTEQYF. This sequence joins TRBV19 and TRBJ2-7; tentatively, D is TRBD1 (6 bases). With 4 bases removed from V and 7 bases from J, the gap between germline ends came to 14 bases. The CDR3 extends over 13 amino acids. The germline V gene has CDR1 LNHDA and CDR2 SQIVND (reference sequence).

The chain combines TRBV10-3 with TRBJ2-6; D uncertain. Trimming removed 0 bases from V and 4 bases from J, with 7 bases in between. The CDR3 consists of 15 residues. Per the germline V gene, CDR1 is ENHRY and CDR2 is SYGVKD. CDR3 region: CAISESNPGANVLTF. In DNA form, the CDR3 reads TGTGCCATCAGTGAGTCAAATCCGGGGGCCAACGTCCTGACTTTC.